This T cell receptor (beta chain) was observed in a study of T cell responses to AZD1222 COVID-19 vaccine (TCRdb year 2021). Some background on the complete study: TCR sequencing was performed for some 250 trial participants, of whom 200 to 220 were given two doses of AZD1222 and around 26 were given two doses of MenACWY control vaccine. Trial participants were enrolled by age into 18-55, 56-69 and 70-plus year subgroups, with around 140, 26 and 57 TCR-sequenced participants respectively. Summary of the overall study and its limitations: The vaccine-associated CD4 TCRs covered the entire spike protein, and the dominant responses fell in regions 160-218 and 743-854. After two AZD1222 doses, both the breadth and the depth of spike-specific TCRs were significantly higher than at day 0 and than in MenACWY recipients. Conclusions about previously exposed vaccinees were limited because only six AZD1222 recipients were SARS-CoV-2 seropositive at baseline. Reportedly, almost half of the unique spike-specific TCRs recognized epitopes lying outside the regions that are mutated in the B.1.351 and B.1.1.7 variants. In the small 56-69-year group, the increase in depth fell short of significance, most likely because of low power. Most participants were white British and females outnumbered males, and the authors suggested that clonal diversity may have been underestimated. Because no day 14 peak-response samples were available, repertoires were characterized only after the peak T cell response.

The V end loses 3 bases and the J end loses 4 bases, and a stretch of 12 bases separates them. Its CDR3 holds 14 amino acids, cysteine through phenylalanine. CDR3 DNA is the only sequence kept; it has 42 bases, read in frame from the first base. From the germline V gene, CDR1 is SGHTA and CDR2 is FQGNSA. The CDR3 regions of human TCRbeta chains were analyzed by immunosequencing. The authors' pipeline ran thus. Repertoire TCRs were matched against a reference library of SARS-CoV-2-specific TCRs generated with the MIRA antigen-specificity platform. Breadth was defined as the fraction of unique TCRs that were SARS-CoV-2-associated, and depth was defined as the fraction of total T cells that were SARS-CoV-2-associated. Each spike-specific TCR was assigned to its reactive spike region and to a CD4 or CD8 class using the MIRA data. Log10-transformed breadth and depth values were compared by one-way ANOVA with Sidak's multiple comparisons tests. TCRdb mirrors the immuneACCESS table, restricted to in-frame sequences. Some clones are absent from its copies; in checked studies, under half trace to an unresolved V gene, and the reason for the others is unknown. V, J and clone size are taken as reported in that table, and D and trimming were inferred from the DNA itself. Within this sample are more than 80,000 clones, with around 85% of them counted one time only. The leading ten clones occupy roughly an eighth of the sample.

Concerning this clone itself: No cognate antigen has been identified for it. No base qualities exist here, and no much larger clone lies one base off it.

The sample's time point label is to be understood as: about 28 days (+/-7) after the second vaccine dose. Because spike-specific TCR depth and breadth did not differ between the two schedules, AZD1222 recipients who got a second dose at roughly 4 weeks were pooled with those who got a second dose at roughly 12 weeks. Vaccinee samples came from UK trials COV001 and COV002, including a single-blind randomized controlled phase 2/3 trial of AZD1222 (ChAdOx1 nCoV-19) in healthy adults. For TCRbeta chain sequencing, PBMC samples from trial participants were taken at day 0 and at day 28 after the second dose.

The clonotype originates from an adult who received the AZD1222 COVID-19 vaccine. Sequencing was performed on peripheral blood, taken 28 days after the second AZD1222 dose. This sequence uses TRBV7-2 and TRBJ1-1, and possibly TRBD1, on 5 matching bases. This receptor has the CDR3 CASSFGGTGTEAFF. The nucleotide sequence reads TGTGCCAGCAGCTTTGGGGGTACGGGCACTGAAGCTTTCTTT. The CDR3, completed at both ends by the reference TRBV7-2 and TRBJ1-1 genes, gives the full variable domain GAGVSQSPSNKVTEKGKDVELRCDPISGHTALYWYRQSLGQGLEFLIYFQGNSAPDKSGLPSDRFSAERTGGSVSTLTIQRTQQEDSAVYLCASSFGGTGTEAFFGQGTRLTVV.